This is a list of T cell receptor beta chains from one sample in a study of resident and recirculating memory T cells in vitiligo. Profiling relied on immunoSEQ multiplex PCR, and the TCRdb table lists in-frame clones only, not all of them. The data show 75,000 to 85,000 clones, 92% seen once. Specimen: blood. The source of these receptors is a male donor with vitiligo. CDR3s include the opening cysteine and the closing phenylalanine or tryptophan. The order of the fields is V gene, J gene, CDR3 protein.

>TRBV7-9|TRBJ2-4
CASSFAGSKNIQYF
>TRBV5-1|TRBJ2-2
CASSLVGLASGELFF
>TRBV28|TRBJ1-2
CASSLGGSDGYTF
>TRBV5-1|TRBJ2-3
CASSLERRGPEDTQYF
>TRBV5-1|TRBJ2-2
CASSGTGWDTGELFF
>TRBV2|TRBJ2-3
CASKSQGLSTDTQYF
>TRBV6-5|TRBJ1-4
CATSQFTTNEKLFF
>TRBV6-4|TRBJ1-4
CASTPPGRDEKLFF
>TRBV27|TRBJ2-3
CASSFLTSGGTSTDTQYF
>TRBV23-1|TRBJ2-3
CASSQGSGRATDTQYF
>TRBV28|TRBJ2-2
CASSYNRDFPFTGELFF
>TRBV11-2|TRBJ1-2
CASSLRTGRGGPVYGYTF
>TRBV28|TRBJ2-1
CASSTVGQGMGNEQFF
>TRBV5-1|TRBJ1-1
CASSFRTVNTEAFF
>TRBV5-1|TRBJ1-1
CASSRGLDNPEAFF
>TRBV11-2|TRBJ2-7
CASSLGSGQGRVEQYF
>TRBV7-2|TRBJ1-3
CASSSTTGQGSGTIYF
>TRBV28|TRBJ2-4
CASRSDYYKNIQYF
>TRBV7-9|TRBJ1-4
CASSPRAGGREKLFF
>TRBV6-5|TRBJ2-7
CASSRDKDYEQYF
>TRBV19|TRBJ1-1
CASSPGTGGSSTEAFF
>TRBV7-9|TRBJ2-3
CASIALGGRSTDTQYF
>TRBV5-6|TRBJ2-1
CASSLIVREQFF
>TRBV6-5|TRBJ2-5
CASSYAGTGQETQYF
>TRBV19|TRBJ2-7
CASSIVGALRSYEQYF
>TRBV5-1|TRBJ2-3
CASSETSGSSDTQYF
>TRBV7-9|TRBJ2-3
CASSLGQDSSTDTQYF
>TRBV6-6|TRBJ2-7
CASRLLGTSSYEQYF
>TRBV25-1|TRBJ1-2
CATDREGYGYTF
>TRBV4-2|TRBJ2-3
CASSQDEGRDTQYF
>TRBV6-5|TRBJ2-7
CASSYRDRVGPYEQYF
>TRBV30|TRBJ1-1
CAWGFLRGGTEAFF
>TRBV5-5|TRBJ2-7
CASSSGTGNYEQYF
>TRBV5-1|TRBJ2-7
CASSLYRGQPSGGEQYF
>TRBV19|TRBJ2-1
CASSTVSGRREQFF
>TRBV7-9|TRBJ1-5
CASSLGLTGRDQPQHF
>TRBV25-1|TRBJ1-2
CASRGQGNGYTF
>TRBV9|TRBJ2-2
CASTNPRDRAANTGELFF
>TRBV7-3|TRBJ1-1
CASSLRLGRITEAFF
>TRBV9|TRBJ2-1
CASSPGLAGAASYNEQFF
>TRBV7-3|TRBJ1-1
CASSLLYRGDTEAFF
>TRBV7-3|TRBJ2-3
CASSLFGTGGLDTQYF
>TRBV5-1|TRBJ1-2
CASSIGGQGVSTIYYGYTF
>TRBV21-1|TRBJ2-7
CASKTGTGAFEQYF
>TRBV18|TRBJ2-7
CASSPSTAGVAYEQYF
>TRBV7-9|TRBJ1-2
CASSLGQAYPYGYTF
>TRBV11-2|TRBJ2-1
CASSSRDRGSHNEQFF